This entry is about one TCR beta chain. Antigen specificity is unknown. V lost 6 bases to trimming and J lost 9 bases; unmatched junction nucleotides: 18. This CDR3 is 17 amino acids long. Germline lookup yields CDR1 ENHRY and CDR2 SYGVKD. The assay was immunoSEQ multiplex PCR, and TCRdb's table has in-frame clones only and misses some. The sample consists of tens of thousands of clones, approximately 90% of them appearing once. The data stem from a study of OX40 agonist ivuxolimab in advanced cancers. The wider study: Patients with hepatocellular carcinoma, melanoma, renal cell or head and neck cancer made up the dose-escalation patients.

Study-level findings and limits: Among the least clonally expanded were partial responders at 0.1-3.0 mg/kg. At 0.1 to 3.0 mg/kg and by week 6, clonal expansion occurred in CD4+ and CD8+ blood T cells. The mean number of expanded clones was higher in CD8+ T cells than in CD4+.

The clonotype comes from an adult with an advanced solid tumor such as melanoma, head and neck, liver or kidney cancer. The material was CD4+ or CD8+ T cells sorted from blood, obtained in a trial of the OX40 agonist ivuxolimab. This sequence joins TRBV10-3 and TRBJ2-1; TRBD2 matches 9 bases. The CDR3 region has the DNA TGTGCCATCAGCGCCCAACCAGCGGGAGGCTCGGGCGGTGAGCAGTTCTTC. Translating it yields CAISAQPAGGSGGEQFF.